This is a list of T cell receptor beta chains from one sample in a study of blood T cell repertoires in COVID-19. Profiling relied on immunoSEQ multiplex PCR, and the TCRdb table lists in-frame clones only, not all of them. The table lists roughly 100,000 clones, 75% to 90% of them singletons. Sequenced: peripheral blood. Every receptor here comes from a man aged 50 or older with acute or convalescent COVID-19. Each CDR3 is given with its conserved first and last residue. Fields, in order: clone size, J gene, D gene, V gene, CDR3 DNA, CDR3 protein. D genes are given only for firm matches. Size is stated for part of the rows, as once, few or many counts, or as a class when the clone is expanded.

abundance: -; j_gene: TRBJ1-1; d_gene: TRBD1; v_gene: TRBV7-9; CDR3nt: TGTGCCAGCAGCTTAGCCCGCGGACAGGGGCGGGCCACTGAAGCTTTCTTT; CDR3aa: CASSLARGQGRATEAFF
abundance: -; j_gene: TRBJ2-2; d_gene: -; v_gene: TRBV28; CDR3nt: TGTGCCAGCAGTTTAACTGACTTTAACACCGGGGAGCTGTTTTTT; CDR3aa: CASSLTDFNTGELFF
abundance: -; j_gene: TRBJ2-2; d_gene: -; v_gene: TRBV11-3; CDR3nt: TGTGCCAGCAACCTTTTACAGGGCCGCGGCACCGGGGAGCTGTTTTTT; CDR3aa: CASNLLQGRGTGELFF
abundance: -; j_gene: TRBJ1-2; d_gene: -; v_gene: TRBV3-1/TRBV3-2; CDR3nt: TGTGCCAGCAGCCAAGGAACCCACTCTGGCTACACCTTC; CDR3aa: CASSQGTHSGYTF
abundance: -; j_gene: TRBJ1-3; d_gene: TRBD1; v_gene: TRBV9; CDR3nt: TGTGCCAGCAGCGTCCGGGACAGTACGATCTCTGGAAACACCATATATTTT; CDR3aa: CASSVRDSTISGNTIYF
abundance: few; j_gene: TRBJ2-5; d_gene: TRBD2; v_gene: TRBV7-9; CDR3nt: TGTGCCAGCAGCTCAAAGCGGGAGACGGAGACCCAGTACTTC; CDR3aa: CASSSKRETETQYF
abundance: -; j_gene: TRBJ1-6; d_gene: TRBD1; v_gene: TRBV11-3; CDR3nt: TGTGCCAGCAGCGTCGACAGGGGGTTGCCCTATAATTCACCCCTCCACTTT; CDR3aa: CASSVDRGLPYNSPLHF
abundance: -; j_gene: TRBJ2-2; d_gene: -; v_gene: TRBV5-1; CDR3nt: TGCGCCAGCAGCCCTAGTAGCGGACCCGCGAACACCGGGGAGCTGTTTTTT; CDR3aa: CASSPSSGPANTGELFF
abundance: -; j_gene: TRBJ2-1; d_gene: TRBD1; v_gene: TRBV30; CDR3nt: TGTGCCTGGAGTCAGGGGGCAAGGACGAATGAGCAGTTCTTC; CDR3aa: CAWSQGARTNEQFF
abundance: -; j_gene: TRBJ2-3; d_gene: TRBD2; v_gene: TRBV7-9; CDR3nt: TGTGCCAGCAACCCGGGACTAGCGGGAGATACGCAGTATTTT; CDR3aa: CASNPGLAGDTQYF
abundance: -; j_gene: TRBJ2-2; d_gene: -; v_gene: TRBV15; CDR3nt: TGTGCCACCAGCAGAGATCTTGTTACATCCGGGGAGCTGTTTTTT; CDR3aa: CATSRDLVTSGELFF
abundance: -; j_gene: TRBJ1-2; d_gene: -; v_gene: TRBV6-4; CDR3nt: TGTGCCAGCAGTCCAGACAGCGCTAACTATGGCTACACCTTC; CDR3aa: CASSPDSANYGYTF
abundance: once; j_gene: TRBJ1-2; d_gene: -; v_gene: TRBV20-1; CDR3nt: TGCACCGGGAAAAATGACTATGGCTACACCTTC; CDR3aa: CTGKNDYGYTF
abundance: -; j_gene: TRBJ2-7; d_gene: TRBD2; v_gene: TRBV28; CDR3nt: TGTGCCAGCAGTATTAGCGGGCACTCCTACGAGCAGTACTTC; CDR3aa: CASSISGHSYEQYF
abundance: -; j_gene: TRBJ1-2; d_gene: TRBD1; v_gene: TRBV24-1; CDR3nt: TGTGCCACCAGTGACTCCCACAGGGGAAGAAGCTACACCTTC; CDR3aa: CATSDSHRGRSYTF
abundance: -; j_gene: TRBJ2-1; d_gene: TRBD2; v_gene: TRBV7-9; CDR3nt: TGTGCCAGCAGATTGGAAAGACTAGCGGGAGAAAAAAATGAGCAGTTCTTC; CDR3aa: CASRLERLAGEKNEQFF
abundance: -; j_gene: TRBJ1-1; d_gene: -; v_gene: TRBV5-1; CDR3nt: TGCGCCAGCAGCCTAGACGTATCTTACACTGAAGCTTTCTTT; CDR3aa: CASSLDVSYTEAFF
abundance: -; j_gene: TRBJ2-1; d_gene: TRBD2; v_gene: TRBV7-6; CDR3nt: TGTGCCAGCAGTCCCCTTGGAGGCGGGAGCCCCAATGAGCAGTTCTTC; CDR3aa: CASSPLGGGSPNEQFF
abundance: -; j_gene: TRBJ2-1; d_gene: TRBD2; v_gene: TRBV28; CDR3nt: TGTGCCAGCAGCCCCCCTAGCGGGAGCCTCTCAATTACCTTCTTC; CDR3aa: CASSPPSGSLSITFF
abundance: once; j_gene: TRBJ2-6; d_gene: -; v_gene: TRBV28; CDR3nt: TGTGCCAGCAGCACAGGGTCTGGGGCCAACGTCCTGACTTTC; CDR3aa: CASSTGSGANVLTF
abundance: -; j_gene: TRBJ2-2; d_gene: -; v_gene: TRBV10-2; CDR3nt: TGCGCCAGCACGTTCGAGGAAACCGGGGAGCTGTTTTTT; CDR3aa: CASTFEETGELFF
abundance: -; j_gene: TRBJ2-2; d_gene: TRBD2; v_gene: TRBV3-1/TRBV3-2; CDR3nt: TGTGCCAGCAGCCGCATACCGGGACTAGCGGGACTTAACACCGGGGAGCTGTTTTTT; CDR3aa: CASSRIPGLAGLNTGELFF
abundance: -; j_gene: TRBJ2-7; d_gene: -; v_gene: TRBV3-1/TRBV3-2; CDR3nt: TGTGCCAGCAGCCAAGCCCTTGCACTCGAGCAGTACTTC; CDR3aa: CASSQALALEQYF
abundance: -; j_gene: TRBJ1-2; d_gene: TRBD1; v_gene: TRBV6-5; CDR3nt: TGTGCCAGCTCGACAGGGAACGGTGGCTACACCTTC; CDR3aa: CASSTGNGGYTF
abundance: -; j_gene: TRBJ2-7; d_gene: TRBD2; v_gene: TRBV11-3; CDR3nt: TGTGCCAGCAGCCTAACTGGTAGCGGGAGAACGGGATACGAGCAGTACTTC; CDR3aa: CASSLTGSGRTGYEQYF
abundance: -; j_gene: TRBJ2-7; d_gene: TRBD1; v_gene: TRBV2; CDR3nt: TGTGCCAGCGTACAGGGGAAGCAGTACTTC; CDR3aa: CASVQGKQYF
abundance: -; j_gene: TRBJ1-2; d_gene: TRBD1; v_gene: TRBV2; CDR3nt: TGTGCCAGCAGTGAAACGACAGGGGCCTATGGCTACACCTTC; CDR3aa: CASSETTGAYGYTF
abundance: -; j_gene: TRBJ1-1; d_gene: -; v_gene: TRBV7-2; CDR3nt: TGTGCCAGCAGCTTAGTCGGGGGAGGTGGAGGGAACACTGAAGCTTTCTTT; CDR3aa: CASSLVGGGGGNTEAFF
abundance: few; j_gene: TRBJ2-1; d_gene: TRBD2; v_gene: TRBV4-1; CDR3nt: TGCGCCAGCAGCCAAGAGGCGGGAGGGCCCTACAATGAGCAGTTCTTC; CDR3aa: CASSQEAGGPYNEQFF
abundance: -; j_gene: TRBJ2-7; d_gene: TRBD2; v_gene: TRBV10-3; CDR3nt: TGTGCCGCCAGATCCGGGACTAGCGGAAGTATCTCCTACGAGCAGTACTTC; CDR3aa: CAARSGTSGSISYEQYF
abundance: few; j_gene: TRBJ1-1; d_gene: -; v_gene: TRBV4-1; CDR3nt: TGCGCCAGCAGCCAAGAGAGAATGAACACTGAAGCTTTCTTT; CDR3aa: CASSQERMNTEAFF
abundance: -; j_gene: TRBJ1-1; d_gene: TRBD1; v_gene: TRBV6-5; CDR3nt: TGTGCCAGCACAAGGACAGGGAGGGCTACTGAAGCTTTCTTT; CDR3aa: CASTRTGRATEAFF
abundance: -; j_gene: TRBJ2-5; d_gene: TRBD1; v_gene: TRBV9; CDR3nt: TGTGCCAGCACCCGACAGGGGAGTAATCGGGAGACCCAGTACTTC; CDR3aa: CASTRQGSNRETQYF